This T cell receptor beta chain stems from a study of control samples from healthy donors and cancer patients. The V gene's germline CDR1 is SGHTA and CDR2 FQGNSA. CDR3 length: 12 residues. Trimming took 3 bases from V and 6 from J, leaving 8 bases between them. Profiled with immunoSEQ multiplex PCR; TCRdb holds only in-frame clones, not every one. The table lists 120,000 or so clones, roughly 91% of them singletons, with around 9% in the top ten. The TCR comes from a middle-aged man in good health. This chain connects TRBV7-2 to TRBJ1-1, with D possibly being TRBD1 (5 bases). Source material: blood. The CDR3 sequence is CASSLRGAEAFF. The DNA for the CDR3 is TGTGCCAGCAGCTTGCGGGGGGCTGAAGCTTTCTTT.